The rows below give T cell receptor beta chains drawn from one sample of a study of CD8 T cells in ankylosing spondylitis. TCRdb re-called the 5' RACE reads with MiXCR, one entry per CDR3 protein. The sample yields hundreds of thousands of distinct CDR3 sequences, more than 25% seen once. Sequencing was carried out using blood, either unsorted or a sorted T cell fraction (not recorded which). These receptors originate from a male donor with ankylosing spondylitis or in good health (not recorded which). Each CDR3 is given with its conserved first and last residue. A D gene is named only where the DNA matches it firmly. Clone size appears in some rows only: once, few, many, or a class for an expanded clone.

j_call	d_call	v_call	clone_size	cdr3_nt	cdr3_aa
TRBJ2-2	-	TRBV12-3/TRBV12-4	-	TGTGCCAGCAGTTTAGGGGGGCACGGAACCGGGGAGCTGTTTTTT	CASSLGGHGTGELFF
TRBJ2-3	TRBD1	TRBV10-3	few	TGTGCCATCAGCGAGACAGGGCTTGGTACAGATACGCAGTATTTT	CAISETGLGTDTQYF
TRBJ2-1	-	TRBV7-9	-	TGTGCCAGCAGCTTTTTCACGGGGGAAGATGAGCAGTTCTTC	CASSFFTGEDEQFF
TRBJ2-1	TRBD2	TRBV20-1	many	TGCAGTGCTAGGTTGAGCGGGATGATTGGAAATGAGCAGTTCTTC	CSARLSGMIGNEQFF
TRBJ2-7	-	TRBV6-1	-	TGTGCCAGCAGCCCAGCCCGGGGTAGCGGCTACGAGCAGTACTTC	CASSPARGSGYEQYF
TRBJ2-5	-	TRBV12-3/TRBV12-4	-	TGTGCCAGCAGTTTTCAAAACGGGGAGACCCAGTACTTC	CASSFQNGETQYF
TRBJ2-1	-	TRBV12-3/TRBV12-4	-	TGTGCCAGCAGTTTAGGGGGGGGACAGTATGAGCAGTTCTTC	CASSLGGGQYEQFF
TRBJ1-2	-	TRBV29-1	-	TGCAGCGTTGATGGGGAGCGCTATGGCTACACCTTC	CSVDGERYGYTF
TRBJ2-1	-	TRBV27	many	TGTGCCAGCAGTTTGGTTCAGGGAAGCTACAATGAGCAGTTCTTC	CASSLVQGSYNEQFF
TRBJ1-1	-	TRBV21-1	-	TGTGCCAGCAGCAAAGGGCGACCACCGGGACAGGGACCGAACACTGAAGCTTTCTTT	CASSKGRPPGQGPNTEAFF
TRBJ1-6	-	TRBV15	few	TGTGCCACCAGCAGAGATTTCGGGGGCAATTCACCCCTCCACTTT	CATSRDFGGNSPLHF
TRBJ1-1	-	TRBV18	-	TGTGCCAGCTCACCACCGTCTGGGGGACTTGAAGCTTTCTTT	CASSPPSGGLEAFF
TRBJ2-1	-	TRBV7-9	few	TGTGCCAGCAGCTTAGTATCCAGGGAGTCAAACAATGAGCAGTTCTTC	CASSLVSRESNNEQFF
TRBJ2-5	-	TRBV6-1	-	TGTGCCAGCAGTGCCCTAGGAGCGGCCCAAGAGACCCAGTACTTC	CASSALGAAQETQYF
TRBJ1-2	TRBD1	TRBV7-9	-	TGTGCCAGCAGCCACAGGGGACTCGGCTACACCTTC	CASSHRGLGYTF
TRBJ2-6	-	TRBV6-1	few	TGTGCCAGCCGAGTTGGGTCTGGGGCCAACGTCCTGACTTTC	CASRVGSGANVLTF
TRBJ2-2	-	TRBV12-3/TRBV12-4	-	TGTGCCAGCAGTTTATCGGGTGGGGCCTTATCCACCGGGGAGCTGTTTTTT	CASSLSGGALSTGELFF
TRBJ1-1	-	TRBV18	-	TGTGCCAGCTCGCCTTTGGACATCACTGAAGCTTTCTTT	CASSPLDITEAFF
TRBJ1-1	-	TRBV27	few	TGTGCCAGCCGCGGACAGAGGGGAACTGAAGCTTTCTTT	CASRGQRGTEAFF
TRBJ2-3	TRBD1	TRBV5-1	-	TGCGCCAGCAGTACAGGGGACCCTAGCACAGATACGCAGTATTTT	CASSTGDPSTDTQYF
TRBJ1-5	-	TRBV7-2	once	TGTGCCAGCAGCTTTGGACACCGCAATCAGCCCCAGCATTTT	CASSFGHRNQPQHF
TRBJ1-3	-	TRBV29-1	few	TGCAGCGTCACCTGGGGAGGAAACACCATATATTTT	CSVTWGGNTIYF
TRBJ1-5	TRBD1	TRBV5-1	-	TGCGCCAGCAGAGGGGACAGGGAGGTTAACAATCAGCCCCAGCATTTT	CASRGDREVNNQPQHF
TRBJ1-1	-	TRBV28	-	TGTGCCAGCAGTTTGAGACAGGAAGCTTTCTTT	CASSLRQEAFF
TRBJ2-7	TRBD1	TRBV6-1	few	TGTGCCAGCAGTGAAGGTCAGGGGGCCTTGTACGAGCAGTACTTC	CASSEGQGALYEQYF
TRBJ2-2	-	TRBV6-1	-	TGTGCCAGCAGGTCCCCAGGGGTGAACACCGGGGAGCTGTTTTTT	CASRSPGVNTGELFF
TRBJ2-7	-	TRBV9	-	TGTGCCAGCAGCGTAGGTCCAGGCTACGAGCAGTACTTC	CASSVGPGYEQYF
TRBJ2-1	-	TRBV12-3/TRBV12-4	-	TGTGCCAGCAGTTTGGTAGCTCGGAATGAGCAGTTCTTC	CASSLVARNEQFF
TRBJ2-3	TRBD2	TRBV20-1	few	TGCAGTGCTGTGCCGGCGGGGGGCCAAACCACAGATACGCAGTATTTT	CSAVPAGGQTTDTQYF
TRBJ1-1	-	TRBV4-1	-	TGCGCCGCCGGGGTGCAAGGGACTGAAGCTTTCTTT	CAAGVQGTEAFF
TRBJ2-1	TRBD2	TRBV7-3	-	TGTGCCAGCAGCTTGGGGACTAGCGGTAGTGACCAGTTCTTC	CASSLGTSGSDQFF
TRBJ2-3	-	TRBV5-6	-	TGTGCCAGCAGCTTGGGAGGACAGCCTTATAGCACAGATACGCAGTATTTT	CASSLGGQPYSTDTQYF
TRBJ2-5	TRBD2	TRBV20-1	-	TGCAGTGCACATCCTAGACTAGCGGTTTGGGAGACCCAGTACTTC	CSAHPRLAVWETQYF
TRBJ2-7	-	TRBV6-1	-	TGTGCCAGCAGGGAGGGTAGGGTCCACTACGAGCAGTACTTC	CASREGRVHYEQYF
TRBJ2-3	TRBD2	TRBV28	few	TGTGCCAGCAGCGCGCCGGGGAGGGTAGGCACAGATACGCAGTATTTT	CASSAPGRVGTDTQYF
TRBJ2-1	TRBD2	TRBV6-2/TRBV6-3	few	TGTGCCAGCAGTTACTCGATAGGCTCTATGGGGACTACCGATTACAATGAGCAGTTCTTC	CASSYSIGSMGTTDYNEQFF
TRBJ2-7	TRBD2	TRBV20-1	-	TGCAGTGTAGGGAGCGGGGGGTCCTACGAGCAGTACTTC	CSVGSGGSYEQYF